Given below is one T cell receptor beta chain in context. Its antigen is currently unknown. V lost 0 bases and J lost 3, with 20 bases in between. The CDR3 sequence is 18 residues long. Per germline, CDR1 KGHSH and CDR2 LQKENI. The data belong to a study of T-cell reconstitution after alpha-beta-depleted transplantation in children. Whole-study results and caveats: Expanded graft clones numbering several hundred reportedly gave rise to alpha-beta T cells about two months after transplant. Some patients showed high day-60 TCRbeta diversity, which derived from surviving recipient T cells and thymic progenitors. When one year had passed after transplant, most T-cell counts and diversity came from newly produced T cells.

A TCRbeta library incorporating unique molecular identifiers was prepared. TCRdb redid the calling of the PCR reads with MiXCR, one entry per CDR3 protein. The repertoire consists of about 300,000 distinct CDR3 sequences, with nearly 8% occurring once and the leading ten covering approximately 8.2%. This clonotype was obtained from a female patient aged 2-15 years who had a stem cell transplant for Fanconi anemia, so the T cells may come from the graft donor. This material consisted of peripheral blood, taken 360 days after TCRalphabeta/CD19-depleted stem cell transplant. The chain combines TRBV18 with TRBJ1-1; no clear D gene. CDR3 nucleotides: TGTGCCAGCTCACCACCGGTGGCCCGGGGAACTCAGCACACTGAAGCTTTCTTT. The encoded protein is CASSPPVARGTQHTEAFF.